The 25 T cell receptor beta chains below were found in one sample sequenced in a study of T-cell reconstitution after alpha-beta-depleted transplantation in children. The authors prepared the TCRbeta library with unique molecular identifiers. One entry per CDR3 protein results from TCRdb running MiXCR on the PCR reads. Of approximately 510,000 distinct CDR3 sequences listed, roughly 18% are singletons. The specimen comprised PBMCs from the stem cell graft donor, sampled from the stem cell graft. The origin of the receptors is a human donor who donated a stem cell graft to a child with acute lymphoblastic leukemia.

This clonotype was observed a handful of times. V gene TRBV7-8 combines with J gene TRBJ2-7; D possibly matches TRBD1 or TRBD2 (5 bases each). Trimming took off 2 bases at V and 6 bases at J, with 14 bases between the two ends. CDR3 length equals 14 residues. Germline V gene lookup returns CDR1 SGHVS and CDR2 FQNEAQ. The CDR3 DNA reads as TGTGCCAGCAGCTTATCGGGACCCTCCCTCGAGCAGTACTTC. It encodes CASSLSGPSLEQYF. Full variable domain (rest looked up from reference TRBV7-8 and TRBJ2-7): GAGVSQSPRYKVAKRGQDVALRCDPISGHVSLFWYQQALGQGPEFLTYFQNEAQLDKSGLPSDRFFAERPEGSVSTLKIQRTQQEDSAVYLCASSLSGPSLEQYFGPGTRLTVT.

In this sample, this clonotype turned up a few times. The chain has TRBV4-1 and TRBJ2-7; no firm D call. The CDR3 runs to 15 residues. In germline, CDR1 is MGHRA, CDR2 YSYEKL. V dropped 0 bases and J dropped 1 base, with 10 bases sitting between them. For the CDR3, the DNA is TGCGCCAGCAGCCAAGAAAGCAGGAGTTCCTACGAGCAGTACTTC. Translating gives CASSQESRSSYEQYF.

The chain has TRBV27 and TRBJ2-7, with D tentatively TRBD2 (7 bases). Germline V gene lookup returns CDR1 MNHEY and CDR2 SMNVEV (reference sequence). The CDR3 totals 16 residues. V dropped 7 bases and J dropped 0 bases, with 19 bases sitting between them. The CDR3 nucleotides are TGTGCCAGCAAGGGGGGGGGGAGACAGGACTCCTACGAGCAGTACTTC. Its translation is CASKGGGRQDSYEQYF.

The CDR3 DNA sequence: TGCGCCAGCAGCAGTCTCTCGAACACCGGGGAGCTGTTTTTT. Translated, it gives CASSSLSNTGELFF. The genes are TRBV4-1 and TRBJ2-2, with D uncertain. The V and J ends lost 5 bases and 0 bases respectively, with 7 bases between them. This CDR3 contains 14 residues. Germline CDR1 is MGHRA and CDR2 is YSYEKL.

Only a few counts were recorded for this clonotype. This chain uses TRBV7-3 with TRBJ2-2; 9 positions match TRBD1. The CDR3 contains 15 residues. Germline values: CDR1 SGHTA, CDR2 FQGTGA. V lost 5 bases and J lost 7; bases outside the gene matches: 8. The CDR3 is CASSGDRAAHGELFF. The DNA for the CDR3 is TGTGCCAGCAGCGGGGACAGGGCAGCGCACGGGGAGCTGTTTTTT. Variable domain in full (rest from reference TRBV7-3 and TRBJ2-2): GAGVSQTPSNKVTEKGKYVELRCDPISGHTALYWYRQSLGQGPEFLIYFQGTGAADDSGLPNDRFFAVRPEGSVSTLKIQRTERGDSAVYLCASSGDRAAHGELFFGEGSRLTVL.

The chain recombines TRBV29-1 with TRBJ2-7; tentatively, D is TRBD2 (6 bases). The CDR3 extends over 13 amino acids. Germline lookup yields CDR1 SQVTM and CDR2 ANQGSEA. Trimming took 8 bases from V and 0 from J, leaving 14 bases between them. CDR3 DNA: TGCAGCTACATAGCGGATTACTCCTACGAGCAGTACTTC. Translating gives CSYIADYSYEQYF.

The CDR3 nucleotides read TGTGCCAGCAGCTCTCCGGGACTAGCGGATAGCTACAATGAGCAGTTCTTC. Its protein product is CASSSPGLADSYNEQFF. This chain links TRBV7-9 with TRBJ2-1; TRBD2 matches at 11 bases. Trimming cost V 4 bases and J 3 bases; bases outside gene matches: 8. Germline CDR1 and CDR2: SEHNR and FQNEAQ (reference sequence). This CDR3 region has 17 residues.

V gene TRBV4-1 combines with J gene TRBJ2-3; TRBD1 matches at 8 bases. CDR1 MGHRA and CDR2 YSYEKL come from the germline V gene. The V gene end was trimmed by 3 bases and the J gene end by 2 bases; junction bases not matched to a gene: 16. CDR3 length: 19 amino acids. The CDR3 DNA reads TGCGCCAGCAGCCACGCCAAGATCCCGGACAGGGAAAACACAGATACGCAGTATTTT. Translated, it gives CASSHAKIPDRENTDTQYF.

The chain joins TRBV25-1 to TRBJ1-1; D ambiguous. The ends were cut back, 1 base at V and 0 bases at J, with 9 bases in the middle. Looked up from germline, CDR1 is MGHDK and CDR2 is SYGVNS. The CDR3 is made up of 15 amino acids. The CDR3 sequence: CASSESYSMNTEAFF. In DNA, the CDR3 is TGTGCCAGCAGTGAATCGTACAGCATGAACACTGAAGCTTTCTTT.

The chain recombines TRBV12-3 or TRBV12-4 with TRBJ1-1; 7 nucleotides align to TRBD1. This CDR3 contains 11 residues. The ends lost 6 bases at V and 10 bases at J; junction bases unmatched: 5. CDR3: CASSITGVAFF. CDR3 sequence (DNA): TGTGCCAGCAGCATCACAGGGGTAGCTTTCTTT.

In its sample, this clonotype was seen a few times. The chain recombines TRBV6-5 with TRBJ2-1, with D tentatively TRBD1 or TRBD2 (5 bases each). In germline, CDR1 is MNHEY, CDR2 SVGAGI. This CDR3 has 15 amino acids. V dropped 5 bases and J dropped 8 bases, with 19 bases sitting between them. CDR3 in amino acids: CASSHTRLGRDEQFF. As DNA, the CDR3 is TGTGCCAGCAGTCACACTAGACTGGGACGGGATGAGCAGTTCTTC.

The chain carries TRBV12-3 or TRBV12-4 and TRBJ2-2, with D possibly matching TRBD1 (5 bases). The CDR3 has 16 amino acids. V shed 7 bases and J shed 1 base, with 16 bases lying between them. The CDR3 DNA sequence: TGTGCCAGCACTCCACTTAGGGGTCGGAACACCGGGGAGCTGTTTTTT. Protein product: CASTPLRGRNTGELFF.

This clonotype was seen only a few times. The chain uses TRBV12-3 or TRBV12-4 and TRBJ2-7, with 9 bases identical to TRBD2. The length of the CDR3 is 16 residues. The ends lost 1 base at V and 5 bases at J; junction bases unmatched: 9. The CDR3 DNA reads TGTGCCAGCAGTTTAGTTCCAGCGGGAGGAGCCCACGAGCAGTACTTC. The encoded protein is CASSLVPAGGAHEQYF.

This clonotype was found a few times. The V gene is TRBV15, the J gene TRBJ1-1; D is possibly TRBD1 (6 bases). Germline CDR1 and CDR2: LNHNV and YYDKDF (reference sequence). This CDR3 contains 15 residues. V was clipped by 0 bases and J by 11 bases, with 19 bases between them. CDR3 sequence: CATSRDQVLGGYAFF. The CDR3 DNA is TGTGCCACCAGCAGAGATCAGGTCCTAGGGGGATATGCTTTCTTT.

The CDR3 loop reads CASTLINTGELFF. DNA for the CDR3: TGTGCCAGCACCCTCATAAACACCGGGGAGCTGTTTTTT. The rearrangement uses TRBV11-2 and TRBJ2-2; unclear D gene. Trimming shortened V by 7 bases and J by 2 bases, and 8 bases separated the two germline ends. From germline, CDR1 is SGHAT and CDR2 FQNNGV. The CDR3 extends over 13 amino acids.

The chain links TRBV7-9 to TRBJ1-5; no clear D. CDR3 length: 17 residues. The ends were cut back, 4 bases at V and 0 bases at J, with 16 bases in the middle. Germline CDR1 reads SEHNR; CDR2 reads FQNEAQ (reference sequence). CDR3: CASSSLTSGYSNQPQHF. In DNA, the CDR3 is TGTGCCAGCAGCTCCCTTACCTCGGGCTATAGCAATCAGCCCCAGCATTTT.

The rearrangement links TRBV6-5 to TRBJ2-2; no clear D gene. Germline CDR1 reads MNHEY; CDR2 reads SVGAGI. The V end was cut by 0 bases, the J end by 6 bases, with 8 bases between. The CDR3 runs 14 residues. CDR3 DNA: TGTGCCAGCAGTTACTCGGTAGTCCCCGGGGAGCTGTTTTTT. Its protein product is CASSYSVVPGELFF.

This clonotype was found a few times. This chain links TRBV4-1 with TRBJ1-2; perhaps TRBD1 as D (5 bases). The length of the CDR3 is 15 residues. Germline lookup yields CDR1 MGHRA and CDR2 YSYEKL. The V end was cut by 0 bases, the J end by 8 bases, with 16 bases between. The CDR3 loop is CASSQEGTGLGGYTF. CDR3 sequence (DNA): TGCGCCAGCAGCCAAGAAGGGACGGGGCTGGGCGGCTACACCTTC.

This CDR3 is CASSLASSRETQYF. The CDR3 DNA is TGCGCCAGCAGCTTGGCCTCTAGCCGAGAGACCCAGTACTTC. The V and J genes are TRBV5-1 and TRBJ2-5; a possible D gene is TRBD2 (5 bases). Trimming took off 0 bases at V and 4 bases at J, with 10 bases between the two ends. This CDR3 comprises 14 residues. The germline CDR1 and CDR2 sequences are SGHRS and YFSETQ.

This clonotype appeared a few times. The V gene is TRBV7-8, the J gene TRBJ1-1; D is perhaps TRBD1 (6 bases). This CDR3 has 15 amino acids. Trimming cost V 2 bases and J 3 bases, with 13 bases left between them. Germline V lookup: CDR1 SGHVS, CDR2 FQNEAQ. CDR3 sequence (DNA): TGTGCCAGCAGCTTATTGGGGGGGGCTTACACTGAAGCTTTCTTT. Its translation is CASSLLGGAYTEAFF.

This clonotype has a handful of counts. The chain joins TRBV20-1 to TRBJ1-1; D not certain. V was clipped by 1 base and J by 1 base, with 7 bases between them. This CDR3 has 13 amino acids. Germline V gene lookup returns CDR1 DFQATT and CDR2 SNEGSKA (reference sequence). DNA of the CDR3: TGCAGTGCTAGAGGTGGCTGGAACACTGAAGCTTTCTTT. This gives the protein CSARGGWNTEAFF.

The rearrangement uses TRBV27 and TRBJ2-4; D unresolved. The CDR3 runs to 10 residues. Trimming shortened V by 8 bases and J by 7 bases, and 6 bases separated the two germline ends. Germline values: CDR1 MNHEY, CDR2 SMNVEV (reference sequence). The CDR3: CASGPNIQYF. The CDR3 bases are TGTGCCAGCGGACCGAACATTCAGTACTTC.

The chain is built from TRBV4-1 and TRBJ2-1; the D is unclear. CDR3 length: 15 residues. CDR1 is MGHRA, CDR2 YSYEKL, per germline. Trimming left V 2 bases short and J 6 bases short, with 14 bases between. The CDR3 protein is CASSQIRMGSNEQFF. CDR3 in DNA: TGCGCCAGCAGCCAAATACGCATGGGCTCCAATGAGCAGTTCTTC.

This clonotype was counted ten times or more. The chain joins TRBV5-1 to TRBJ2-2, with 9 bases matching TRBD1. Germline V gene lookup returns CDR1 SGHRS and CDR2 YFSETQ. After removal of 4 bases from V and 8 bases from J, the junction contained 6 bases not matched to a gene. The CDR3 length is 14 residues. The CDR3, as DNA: TGCGCCAGCAGCCCTGGACAGGGGTTGGGGGAGCTGTTTTTT. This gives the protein CASSPGQGLGELFF.

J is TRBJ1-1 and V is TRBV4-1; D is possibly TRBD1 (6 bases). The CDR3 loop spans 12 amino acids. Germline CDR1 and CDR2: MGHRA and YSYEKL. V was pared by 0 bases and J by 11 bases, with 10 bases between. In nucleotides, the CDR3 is TGCGCCAGCAGCCAAGAAGGGGGGGGGGCTTTCTTT. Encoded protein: CASSQEGGGAFF.